This is a list of T cell receptor beta chains from one sample in a study of vaccination and CD4 T cells after COVID-19. For these receptors, no antigen is known. MiXCR, applied by TCRdb to the PCR reads, yields one record per CDR3 protein. The table has 15,000 to 20,000 distinct CDR3 sequences, less than 70% seen once. The sequenced sample was CD4+ T cells from blood, cultured in vitro. The receptors derive from a human donor who had recovered from COVID-19. Both conserved end residues are part of each CDR3. The order of the fields is J gene, V gene, D gene, clone size, CDR3 protein, CDR3 DNA. The D gene is left open where the match is weak. Clone sizes are given selectively: once, few, many, or a class where the clone is expanded.

J gene: TRBJ2-7
V gene: TRBV12-3/TRBV12-4
D gene: TRBD1
clone size: -
CDR3 protein: CASSRTGLIYEQYF
CDR3 DNA: TGTGCCAGCAGTCGGACAGGTCTGATTTACGAGCAGTACTTC

J gene: TRBJ2-5
V gene: TRBV5-8
D gene: -
clone size: -
CDR3 protein: CASSWRGGYQETQYF
CDR3 DNA: TGTGCCAGCAGCTGGCGCGGGGGCTACCAAGAGACCCAGTACTTC

J gene: TRBJ1-6
V gene: TRBV7-3
D gene: -
clone size: few
CDR3 protein: CASSFPRRISPLHF
CDR3 DNA: TGTGCCAGCAGCTTTCCGAGGAGGATTTCACCCCTCCACTTT

J gene: TRBJ1-1
V gene: TRBV27
D gene: -
clone size: medium-sized
CDR3 protein: CARLNTEAFF
CDR3 DNA: TGTGCCAGGCTGAACACTGAAGCTTTCTTT

J gene: TRBJ1-2
V gene: TRBV30
D gene: -
clone size: few
CDR3 protein: CAWSVKDGGGYTF
CDR3 DNA: TGTGCCTGGAGTGTTAAAGATGGTGGGGGCTACACCTTC

J gene: TRBJ1-5
V gene: TRBV27
D gene: -
clone size: few
CDR3 protein: CASRSGTKADQPQHF
CDR3 DNA: TGTGCCAGCAGATCTGGGACCAAAGCTGATCAGCCCCAGCATTTT

J gene: TRBJ2-1
V gene: TRBV20-1
D gene: -
clone size: -
CDR3 protein: CSARDPGLWGNEQFF
CDR3 DNA: TGCAGTGCTAGAGATCCGGGACTCTGGGGCAATGAGCAGTTCTTC

J gene: TRBJ2-2
V gene: TRBV10-3
D gene: TRBD1
clone size: -
CDR3 protein: CATRPDRGFTGELFF
CDR3 DNA: TGTGCCACCCGCCCGGACAGGGGTTTCACCGGGGAGCTGTTTTTT

J gene: TRBJ2-7
V gene: TRBV19
D gene: -
clone size: -
CDR3 protein: CASRSQSGSTYEQYF
CDR3 DNA: TGTGCCAGTAGATCTCAGAGCGGATCCACCTACGAGCAGTACTTC

J gene: TRBJ1-3
V gene: TRBV7-8
D gene: -
clone size: -
CDR3 protein: CASSLYSGNTIYF
CDR3 DNA: TGTGCCAGCAGCTTGTACTCTGGAAACACCATATATTTT

J gene: TRBJ1-2
V gene: TRBV3-1
D gene: -
clone size: -
CDR3 protein: CASSQDSSGYGYTF
CDR3 DNA: TGTGCCAGCAGCCAAGATTCTTCGGGCTATGGCTACACCTTC

J gene: TRBJ2-3
V gene: TRBV27
D gene: TRBD2
clone size: -
CDR3 protein: CASSLLAGISTDTQYF
CDR3 DNA: TGTGCCAGCAGTTTACTAGCGGGAATTAGCACAGATACGCAGTATTTT